This T cell receptor beta chain was sequenced in a study of blood T cell repertoires in COVID-19. Whole-study context: Samples representing acute and convalescent COVID-19 were sourced from the United States, Italy and Spain. The analysed material was cDNA or gDNA that came from T cells, B-cell-depleted T cells, or PBMCs.

The CDR3 extends over 13 amino acids. Trimming cost V 0 bases and J 11 bases, with 11 bases left between them. From germline, CDR1 is GTSNPN and CDR2 SVGIG (reference sequence). Sequencing was performed with immunoSEQ multiplex PCR; in TCRdb, only in-frame clones are kept and a portion is missing. The sample includes a few hundred thousand clones, around 87% of them seen just once. This receptor was taken from a woman aged 45 to 65 with acute or convalescent COVID-19. The V gene is TRBV30, the J gene TRBJ1-6, with no clear D. The sequencing input was peripheral blood. For the CDR3, the DNA is TGTGCCTGGAGTGTATCGATCCAGGCACCCCTCCACTTT. Its protein product is CAWSVSIQAPLHF.